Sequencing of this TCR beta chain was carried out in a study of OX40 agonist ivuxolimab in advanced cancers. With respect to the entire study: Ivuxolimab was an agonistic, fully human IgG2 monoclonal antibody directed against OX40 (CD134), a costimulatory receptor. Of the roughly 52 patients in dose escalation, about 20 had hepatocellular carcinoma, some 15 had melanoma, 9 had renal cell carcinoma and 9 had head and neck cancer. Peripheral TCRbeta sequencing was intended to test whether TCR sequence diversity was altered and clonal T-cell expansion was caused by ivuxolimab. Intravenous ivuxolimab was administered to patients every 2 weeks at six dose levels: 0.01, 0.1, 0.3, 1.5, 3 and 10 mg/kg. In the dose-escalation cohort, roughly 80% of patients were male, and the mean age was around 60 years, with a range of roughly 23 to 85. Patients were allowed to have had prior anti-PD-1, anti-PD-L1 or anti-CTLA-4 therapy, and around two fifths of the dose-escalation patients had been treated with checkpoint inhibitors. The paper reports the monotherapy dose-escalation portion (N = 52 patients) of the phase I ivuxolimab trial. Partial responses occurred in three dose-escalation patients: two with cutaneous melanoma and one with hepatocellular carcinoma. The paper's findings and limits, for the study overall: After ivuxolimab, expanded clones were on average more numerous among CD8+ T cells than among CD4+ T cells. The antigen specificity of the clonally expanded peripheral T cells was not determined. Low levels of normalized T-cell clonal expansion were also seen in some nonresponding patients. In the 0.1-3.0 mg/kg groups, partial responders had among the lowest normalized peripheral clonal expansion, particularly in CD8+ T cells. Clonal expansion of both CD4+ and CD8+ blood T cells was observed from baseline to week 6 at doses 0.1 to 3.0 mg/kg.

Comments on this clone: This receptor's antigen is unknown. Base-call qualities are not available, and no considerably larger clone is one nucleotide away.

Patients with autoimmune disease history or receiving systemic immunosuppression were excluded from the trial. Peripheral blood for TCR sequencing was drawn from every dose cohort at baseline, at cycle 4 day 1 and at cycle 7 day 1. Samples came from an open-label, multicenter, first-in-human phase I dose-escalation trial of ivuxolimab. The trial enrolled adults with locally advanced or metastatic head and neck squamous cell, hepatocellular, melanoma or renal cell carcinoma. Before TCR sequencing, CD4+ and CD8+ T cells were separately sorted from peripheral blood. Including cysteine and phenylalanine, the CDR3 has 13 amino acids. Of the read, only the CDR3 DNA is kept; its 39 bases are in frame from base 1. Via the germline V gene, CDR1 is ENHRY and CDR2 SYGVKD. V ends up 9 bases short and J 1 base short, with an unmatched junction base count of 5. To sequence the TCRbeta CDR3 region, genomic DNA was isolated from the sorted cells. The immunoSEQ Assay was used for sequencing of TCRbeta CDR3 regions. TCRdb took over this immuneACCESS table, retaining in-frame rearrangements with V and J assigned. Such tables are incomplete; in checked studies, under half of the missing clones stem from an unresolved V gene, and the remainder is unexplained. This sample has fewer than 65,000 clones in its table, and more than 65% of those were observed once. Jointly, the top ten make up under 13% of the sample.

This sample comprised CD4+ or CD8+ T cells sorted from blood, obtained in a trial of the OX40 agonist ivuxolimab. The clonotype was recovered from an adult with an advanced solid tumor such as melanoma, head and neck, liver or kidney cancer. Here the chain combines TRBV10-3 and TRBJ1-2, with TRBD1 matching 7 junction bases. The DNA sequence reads TGTGCCATGGGGACAGACATTAACTATGGCTACACCTTC. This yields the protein CAMGTDINYGYTF.